Listed here are 19 T cell receptor beta chains from one sample, sequenced in a study of tumor and adjacent non-tumor tissue in lung cancer. Three rounds of nested PCR, following a modified ARM-PCR protocol, produced the TCRbeta library. TCRdb used MiXCR to reprocess the multiplex PCR reads, holding one entry per CDR3 protein. The sample includes 98,000 or so distinct CDR3 sequences, 80% of them seen just once. The template was RNA from unsorted bulk tissue. More than 3 cm separated this lung sample from the edge of the tumor. Sequencing was performed on distant non-tumor lung tissue. The receptors were sampled from a man between 60 and 75 years old with small cell lung cancer.

This clonotype was seen just once. The rearrangement uses TRBV11-2 and TRBJ2-1; D is undetermined. The J call is uncertain, as TRBJ2-7 better fits the DNA end. The CDR3 spans 13 residues. The germline CDR1 and CDR2 sequences are SGHAT and FQNNGV. For the CDR3, the DNA is TGTGCCAGCACCCGTTTCCGCGGTTATAAGCAGTACTTC. The encoded protein is CASTRFRGYKQYF.

Comment on this clonotype: At one of its ends the junction is not consistent with the germline gene, which may arise from a read error. The chain couples TRBV6-1 to TRBJ2-7, with D possibly matching TRBD2 (6 bases). The CDR3 totals 12 residues. Germline V gene sequence: CDR1 MNHNS, CDR2 SASEGT. CDR3 residues: CATSEVSLANYF. Written as DNA, the CDR3 is TGTGCCACCAGTGAAGTCTCCCTAGCGAACTACTTC.

A note on this clonotype: Sequence at one end of the junction differs from germline and may be a read error. V and J are TRBV7-2 and TRBJ2-5; tentative D call: TRBD2 (5 bases). This CDR3 comprises 14 residues. Per germline, CDR1 SGHTA and CDR2 FQGNSA. DNA of the CDR3: TGTGTCAGCAGCTCTAGGACGGGACAAGAGACCCAGTACTTC. Amino acids: CVSSSRTGQETQYF.

About this clonotype: A read error is possible here, since a much larger clone lies one base away. The V call is TRBV4-1, the J call TRBJ1-2; possibly TRBD1 for D (6 bases). CDR1 is MGHRA and CDR2 is YSYEKL in the germline V gene. The CDR3 is made up of 19 amino acids. CDR3 residues: CTSSQDNTFVDSYNYGYTF. CDR3 DNA sequence: TGCACCAGCAGCCAAGATAATACTTTTGTGGACAGCTACAACTATGGCTACACCTTC.

A remark on this clonotype: The junction shows a germline mismatch at one end, possibly a read error. This chain connects TRBV5-6 to TRBJ1-1, with 7 nucleotides matching TRBD1. The CDR3 is made up of 14 amino acids. Germline values: CDR1 SGHDT, CDR2 YYEEEE. CDR3: CACSLGQLNTEDFF. The CDR3 DNA is TGTGCCTGCAGCTTGGGACAGCTTAACACTGAAGATTTCTTT.

The rearrangement links TRBV4-1 to TRBJ1-2; D gene uncertain. Germline V gives CDR1 MGHRA, CDR2 YSYEKL. V gave up 6 bases and J gave up 2 bases, with 10 bases separating them. The CDR3 covers 13 residues. DNA of the CDR3: TGCGCCAGCAGATGCGGACCAAACTATGGCTACACCTTC. This sequence encodes CASRCGPNYGYTF.

As regards this clonotype: A much larger clone lies one base from this, so it may be a read error. The rearrangement links TRBV28 to TRBJ2-7, with 7 bases matching TRBD2. The CDR3 contains 11 residues. Germline-derived CDR1 and CDR2 are MDHEN and SYDVKM. CDR3 sequence: CASRWDYDQYF. Written as DNA, the CDR3 is TGTGCCAGCAGATGGGACTACGATCAGTACTTC.

As for this clonotype: Being one base from a much bigger clone, this may be a read error. The chain recombines TRBV7-9 with TRBJ2-3, with a possible D match to TRBD1 (5 bases). CDR1 SEHNR and CDR2 FQNEAQ come from the germline V gene (reference sequence). The CDR3 covers 16 residues. The CDR3 bases are TGTGCCAGCAGCATCCGCAGGGTCACTGGCACAGATACGCGGTATTTT. Translation gives CASSIRRVTGTDTRYF.

The chain couples TRBV20-1 to TRBJ2-2; D is perhaps TRBD1 (6 bases). Trimming left V 3 bases short and J 9 bases short, with 20 bases between. CDR3 length equals 15 residues. Germline CDR1 reads DFQATT; CDR2 reads SNEGSKA (reference sequence). The CDR3 loop is CSASPSRGVTWELFF. The CDR3 region has the DNA TGCAGTGCTAGTCCTTCCAGGGGAGTGACCTGGGAGCTGTTTTTT.

This clonotype was seen only a few times. The chain employs TRBV10-3 and TRBJ2-7; possible D gene TRBD1, 6 bases. CDR1 and CDR2 (germline): ENHRY, SYGVKD. The CDR3 loop spans 11 amino acids. The CDR3 protein is CAISEGDEHYV. CDR3 coding DNA: TGTGCTATCAGTGAGGGGGACGAGCATTACGTC.

With respect to this clonotype: A much larger clone differs from this one at a single base, so this may be a read error. This sequence joins TRBV20-1 and TRBJ1-5, with D possibly TRBD1 on 6 matching bases. V lost 2 bases and J 4 bases, leaving 12 bases between the germline ends. This CDR3 has 14 residues. Germline values: CDR1 DFQATT, CDR2 SNEGSKA (reference sequence). The CDR3 nucleotides read TGCAGTGCTAGACCGGGACATAGTAATCAGCCCCAGCATTTT. It is translated as CSARPGHSNQPQHF.

The CDR3 bases are TGCAGTATTGCCGGGACAGAGAGCACAGATACGCAGTATTTT. This gives the protein CSIAGTESTDTQYF. V is TRBV29-1 and J is TRBJ2-3; 7 bases line up with TRBD1. Germline V CDR1 and CDR2: SQVTM, ANQGSEA. The CDR3 runs 14 residues.

This clonotype was recorded once. The chain recombines TRBV29-1 with TRBJ2-1; 12 bases are shared with TRBD2. Trimming cost V 8 bases and J 7 bases; bases outside gene matches: 12. Germline lookup yields CDR1 SQVTM and CDR2 ANQGSEA. This CDR3 contains 15 residues. The CDR3 loop is CSITLTSGRDNEQFF. Written as DNA, the CDR3 is TGCAGCATCACCTTGACTAGCGGGAGAGATAATGAGCAGTTCTTC.

Points on this clonotype: A much larger clone sits a single nucleotide away, making a read error possible. V is TRBV28 and J is TRBJ2-5; D is ambiguous. CDR3 length: 15 amino acids. Germline CDR1 and CDR2: MDHEN and SYDVKM. The CDR3 sequence is CACSPSRRSKETQYF. Written as DNA, the CDR3 is TGTGCCTGCAGTCCAAGTAGAAGGAGCAAAGAGACCCAGTACTTC. The full variable domain, completed using reference TRBV28 and TRBJ2-5, is DVKVTQSSRYLVKRTGEKVFLECVQDMDHENMFWYRQDPGLGLRLIYFSYDVKMKEKGDIPEGYSVSREKKERFSLILESASTNQTSMYLCACSPSRRSKETQYFGPGTRLLVL.

Details on this clonotype: Because the CDR3 is missing its conserved closing phenylalanine or tryptophan, this is likely a read error. The V call is TRBV6-5, the J call TRBJ1-5; D is perhaps TRBD1 (5 bases). Germline loops: CDR1 MNHEY, CDR2 SVGAGI. This CDR3 region has 18 residues. CDR3 residues: CVSSLSPMGGEDNQPQHS. The CDR3 nucleotides read TGTGTCAGCAGCCTATCGCCGATGGGAGGGGAGGACAATCAGCCCCAGCATTCT.

Worth noting for this clonotype: A much larger clone differs by one base, so this may be a read error. This chain uses TRBV6-6 with TRBJ2-2; maybe TRBD2 (5 bases). CDR3 length: 14 residues. Germline assignment: CDR1 MNHNY and CDR2 SVGAGI (reference sequence). The CDR3 DNA reads as TGTGTCAGCAGCTGGGGAGCGGTCGCCGGGGAGCTGTTTTTT. This gives the protein CVSSWGAVAGELFF.

For this clonotype: A read error may account for a junction end that differs from germline. The CDR3 protein is CARSLLVGGSDTQYF. As DNA, the CDR3 is TGTGCCAGGAGCTTACTAGTGGGAGGGTCAGATACGCAGTATTTT. The rearrangement uses TRBV11-2 and TRBJ2-3; 7 positions agree with TRBD2. Germline CDR1 reads SGHAT; CDR2 reads FQNNGV. The CDR3 is made up of 15 amino acids. Supplemented by reference TRBV11-2 and TRBJ2-3, the full variable domain reads EAGVAQSPRYKIIEKRQSVAFWCNPISGHATLYWYQQILGQGPKLLIQFQNNGVVDDSQLPKDRFSAERLKGVDSTLKIQPAKLEDSAVYLCARSLLVGGSDTQYFGPGTRLTVL.

This clonotype is categorized as medium-sized. The rearrangement joins TRBV20-1 to TRBJ1-2; maybe TRBD1 (5 bases). The germline V and J ends were trimmed by 0 bases and 3 bases, with 5 bases remaining between them. The CDR3 spans 12 residues. Germline assignment: CDR1 DFQATT and CDR2 SNEGSKA (reference sequence). CDR3 region: CSAREGDYGYTF. CDR3 in DNA: TGCAGTGCTAGAGAAGGGGACTATGGCTACACCTTC.

Details on this clonotype: The junction departs from the called germline gene at one end, perhaps through a read error. The chain joins TRBV4-2 to TRBJ2-3; perhaps TRBD1 as D (6 bases). Germline V gene lookup returns CDR1 LGHNA and CDR2 YNFKEQ. This CDR3 is built from 17 residues. The CDR3 is CASSLVQQGGWIDTQYF. The CDR3 DNA follows: TGTGCCAGTAGCCTAGTTCAACAGGGTGGGTGGATAGATACGCAGTATTTT.